This passage covers 8 T cell receptor beta chains from one sample sequenced in a study of OX40 agonist ivuxolimab in advanced cancers. Using immunoSEQ multiplex PCR, the repertoire was profiled, and TCRdb retains in-frame clones only, with some absent. The sample lists about 120,000 clones, over 85% occurring once. The source material was CD4+ or CD8+ T cells sorted from blood, sampled in a trial of the OX40 agonist ivuxolimab. These receptors were obtained from an adult with an advanced solid tumor such as melanoma, head and neck, liver or kidney cancer.

The chain has TRBV28 and TRBJ1-1, with no clear D. The CDR3 runs to 15 residues. The germline V gene has CDR1 MDHEN and CDR2 SYDVKM. Trimming took off 5 bases at V and 1 base at J, with 14 bases between the two ends. The CDR3 nucleotides read TGTGCCAGCAGTGGCCGTTTCGGGAGGAACACTGAAGCTTTCTTT. Protein sequence: CASSGRFGRNTEAFF.

This chain links TRBV6-5 with TRBJ1-4; maybe TRBD1 (5 bases). Germline lookup yields CDR1 MNHEY and CDR2 SVGAGI. The CDR3 is 15 residues long. Trimming took off 8 bases at V and 5 bases at J, with 18 bases between the two ends. CDR3 sequence: CASHKGRTGNEKLFF. The CDR3 nucleotides read TGTGCCAGCCATAAGGGGCGGACGGGAAATGAAAAACTGTTTTTT.

The rearrangement joins TRBV7-3 to TRBJ2-3; 10 nucleotides line up with TRBD1. Germline V CDR1 and CDR2: SGHTA, FQGTGA. J gave up 3 bases and V 6 bases, and 3 bases lay outside the gene matches. The CDR3 totals 14 residues. The chain's CDR3 is CASSRDRGTDTQYF. The DNA of the CDR3 is TGTGCCAGCAGTCGGGACAGGGGTACAGATACGCAGTATTTT.

The rearrangement links TRBV5-6 to TRBJ2-7; D tentatively reads TRBD1 or TRBD2 (5 bases each). This CDR3 has 13 residues. Germline V CDR1 and CDR2: SGHDT, YYEEEE. With 0 bases removed from V and 3 bases from J, the gap between germline ends came to 7 bases. CDR3 amino acids: CASSLGDGYEQYF. CDR3 in DNA: TGTGCCAGCAGCTTGGGGGACGGCTACGAGCAGTACTTC.

Here the CDR3 DNA reads TGTGCCAGCAGTTTGACTAGGGGCCAAGAGACCCAGTACTTC. This translates into CASSLTRGQETQYF. The V gene is TRBV27, the J gene TRBJ2-5; a weak D match, TRBD2 (6 bases). Germline V lookup: CDR1 MNHEY, CDR2 SMNVEV (reference sequence). The CDR3 covers 14 residues. V dropped 3 bases and J dropped 1 base, with 9 bases sitting between them.

The chain has TRBV4-1 and TRBJ2-3; TRBD1 matches 10 bases. Looked up from germline, CDR1 is MGHRA and CDR2 is YSYEKL. V was clipped by 1 base and J by 5 bases; unmatched bases: 9. The CDR3 consists of 17 residues. The CDR3 DNA is TGCGCCAGCAGCCAAGCTGGACAGGGGGGTCCGGAAGATACGCAGTATTTT. This gives the protein CASSQAGQGGPEDTQYF.

This chain connects TRBV29-1 to TRBJ1-1, with a possible D match to TRBD1 (5 bases). Germline V gene lookup returns CDR1 SQVTM and CDR2 ANQGSEA. The CDR3 consists of 12 residues. V shed 7 bases and J shed 8 bases, with 17 bases lying between them. CDR3: CSEIRDAPEAFF. Here the CDR3 DNA reads TGCAGCGAGATACGGGACGCACCAGAAGCTTTCTTT.

V and J are TRBV7-2 and TRBJ2-5; 12 bases are a match to TRBD2. V gave up 5 bases and J gave up 4 bases; unmatched junction bases: 8. The CDR3 sequence is 16 residues long. CDR1 is SGHTA, CDR2 FQGNSA, per germline. The CDR3 loop is CASSLQPGLAGETQYF. The DNA for the CDR3 is TGTGCCAGCAGCCTCCAGCCGGGACTAGCGGGAGAGACCCAGTACTTC.